This passage covers 32 T cell receptor beta chains from one sample sequenced in a study of blood T cell repertoires in COVID-19. TCRdb keeps only in-frame clones here, not all; method: immunoSEQ multiplex PCR. The data show around 310,000 clones, approximately 90% seen once. The sequenced material came from PBMCs or T cells enriched from blood (not recorded which). The receptors shown here come from a woman in her forties who had recovered from COVID-19.

This chain joins TRBV9 and TRBJ2-1, with TRBD2 matching 8 bases. The CDR3 loop spans 20 amino acids. The germline gives CDR1 SGDLS, CDR2 YYNGEE. V was clipped by 3 bases and J by 7 bases; unmatched bases: 24. In DNA, the CDR3 is TGTGCCAGCAGCGAGAGGGAGCTACCGCGACACCGGGGGGGCAATAATGAGCAGTTCTTC. This sequence encodes CASSERELPRHRGGNNEQFF.

This sequence joins TRBV7-3 and TRBJ1-1; no clear D. V lost 0 bases and J 1 base, leaving 6 bases between the germline ends. Per germline, CDR1 SGHTA and CDR2 FQGTGA. The CDR3 is 14 amino acids. In nucleotides, the CDR3 is TGTGCCAGCAGCTTAACTAGCGGGAACACTGAAGCTTTCTTT. It codes for CASSLTSGNTEAFF.

This clone was seen only once. Compared with germline, one end of the junction differs, possibly owing to a read error. This chain links TRBV6-5 with TRBJ2-1, with 11 positions matching TRBD2. Germline V gene data show CDR1 as MNHEY and CDR2 as SVGAGI. The CDR3 contains 16 residues. The chain's CDR3 is CASRYSVAGGPGEQFF. The CDR3 bases are TGTGCCAGCAGATACTCGGTAGCGGGGGGGCCTGGTGAGCAGTTCTTC.

The chain couples TRBV7-3 to TRBJ2-1; TRBD1 might be the D (5 bases). V was clipped by 2 bases and J by 8 bases, with 7 bases between them. Germline V gene sequence: CDR1 SGHTA, CDR2 FQGTGA. The CDR3 spans 12 residues. CDR3 bases: TGTGCCAGCAGCTTACAGGGCTATGAGCAGTTCTTC. Amino acids: CASSLQGYEQFF.

The chain recombines TRBV18 with TRBJ1-5; D is ambiguous. Germline V gene data show CDR1 as KGHSH and CDR2 as LQKENI. Trimming stripped 2 bases from V and 4 bases from J, with 9 bases between. CDR3 size: 14 residues. The DNA of the CDR3 is TGTGCCAGCTCACCAGATGGAGCTAATCAGCCCCAGCATTTT. Protein sequence: CASSPDGANQPQHF.

The chain couples TRBV7-6 to TRBJ2-1; 7 nucleotides agree with TRBD1. Germline V lookup: CDR1 SGHVS, CDR2 FNYEAQ. Trimming cost V 1 base and J 4 bases; bases outside gene matches: 10. CDR3 length equals 17 residues. CDR3 coding DNA: TGTGCCAGCAGCTTAGGAGGGGACAGATACTTTTACAATGAGCAGTTCTTC. This translates into CASSLGGDRYFYNEQFF. Supplemented by reference TRBV7-6 and TRBJ2-1, the full variable domain reads GAGVSQSPRYKVTKRGQDVALRCDPISGHVSLYWYRQALGQGPEFLTYFNYEAQQDKSGLPNDRFSAERPEGSISTLTIQRTEQRDSAMYRCASSLGGDRYFYNEQFFGPGTRLTVL.

The rearrangement uses TRBV5-1 and TRBJ2-1, with 7 bases matching TRBD2. The CDR3 is made up of 18 amino acids. The germline V gene has CDR1 SGHRS and CDR2 YFSETQ. Losses at the gene ends were 0 bases for V and 8 bases for J; bases not matched to a gene: 17. The CDR3 nucleotides are TGCGCCAGCAGCTTGGCTCCCCAGGGAGGGGTCCTGCAGTATGAGCAGTTCTTC. Translating gives CASSLAPQGGVLQYEQFF.

This clone was recorded only once. The chain carries TRBV7-2 and TRBJ1-4, with 9 bases identical to TRBD1. This CDR3 region has 16 residues. The junction had 0 bases not matched to a gene; V was cut back by 1 base and J by 0 bases. Per germline, CDR1 SGHTA and CDR2 FQGNSA. DNA for the CDR3: TGTGCCAGCAGCTTAGGGACAGGGGCAACTAATGAAAAACTGTTTTTT. Its protein product is CASSLGTGATNEKLFF. Full variable domain (missing parts from reference TRBV7-2 and TRBJ1-4): GAGVSQSPSNKVTEKGKDVELRCDPISGHTALYWYRQSLGQGLEFLIYFQGNSAPDKSGLPSDRFSAERTGGSVSTLTIQRTQQEDSAVYLCASSLGTGATNEKLFFGSGTQLSVL.

This clone was seen a single time. Compared with germline, one end of the junction differs, possibly owing to a read error. V and J are TRBV7-9 and TRBJ2-1; TRBD2 might be the D (5 bases). Per germline, CDR1 SEHNR and CDR2 FQNEAQ (reference sequence). The CDR3 is 15 amino acids. This CDR3 is CASSLQLVMYSEQFF. In nucleotides, the CDR3 is TGTGCCAGCAGCTTACAACTAGTTATGTACAGTGAGCAGTTCTTC.

This clone was seen a handful of times. The chain joins TRBV19 to TRBJ1-4; D ambiguous. The V end was cut by 3 bases, the J end by 4 bases, with 15 bases between. The CDR3 is made up of 16 amino acids. CDR1 and CDR2 (germline): LNHDA, SQIVND (reference sequence). CDR3 sequence: CASSIPRRRGNEKLFF. In nucleotides, the CDR3 is TGTGCCAGTAGTATCCCCAGACGTCGGGGTAATGAAAAACTGTTTTTT.

The CDR3 region is CASSLVGGFSYEQYF. The CDR3 bases are TGTGCCAGCAGCTTAGTTGGCGGGTTTTCCTACGAGCAGTACTTC. The V call is TRBV7-6, the J call TRBJ2-7; D possibly corresponds to TRBD2 (5 bases). V was clipped by 1 base and J by 1 base, with 11 bases between them. CDR3 length: 15 amino acids. The germline V gene encodes CDR1 SGHVS and CDR2 FNYEAQ. The full variable domain, in which reference TRBV7-6 and TRBJ2-7 provide the parts outside the CDR3, is GAGVSQSPRYKVTKRGQDVALRCDPISGHVSLYWYRQALGQGPEFLTYFNYEAQQDKSGLPNDRFSAERPEGSISTLTIQRTEQRDSAMYRCASSLVGGFSYEQYFGPGTRLTVT.

This clone has only one observation. The chain has TRBV19 and TRBJ1-1; no clear D gene. Trimming took 1 base from V and 5 from J, leaving 17 bases between them. The CDR3 contains 16 residues. Germline lookup yields CDR1 LNHDA and CDR2 SQIVND (reference sequence). The CDR3 is CASSIGNGPGGTEAFF. The CDR3 bases are TGTGCCAGTAGTATAGGTAATGGGCCCGGCGGGACTGAAGCTTTCTTT.

The rearrangement uses TRBV27 and TRBJ1-1, with no clear D. Germline V lookup: CDR1 MNHEY, CDR2 SMNVEV (reference sequence). Trimming stripped 7 bases from V and 0 bases from J, with 9 bases between. The CDR3 spans 13 residues. The CDR3: CASKVALNTEAFF. CDR3 sequence (DNA): TGTGCCAGCAAGGTAGCGTTGAACACTGAAGCTTTCTTT.

Comments on this clone: A junction end diverges from the germline sequence, so it may reflect a read error. The gene calls are TRBV7-7 and TRBJ2-5; D possibly corresponds to TRBD2 (6 bases). Germline V gene lookup returns CDR1 SSHAT and CDR2 FNYEAQ (reference sequence). The CDR3 runs 15 residues. The CDR3 region is CASSLGPGLQETQYF. The CDR3 nucleotides read TGTGCTAGCAGCTTGGGTCCGGGACTGCAAGAGACCCAGTACTTC.

The DNA of the CDR3 is TGTGCCAGCAGCTTTTGGGGGCAAGAGCAGTACTTC. It yields the protein CASSFWGQEQYF. The chain links TRBV11-1 to TRBJ2-7; D may be TRBD1 (6 bases). CDR1 is SGHAT and CDR2 is FQDESV in the germline V gene (reference sequence). V was cut by 3 bases and J by 7 bases, with 10 bases left in between. The CDR3 totals 12 residues.

The chain links TRBV10-2 to TRBJ2-7, with 11 bases aligning to TRBD1. V lost 3 bases, J lost 3 bases, and 4 bases stayed unmatched. The germline CDR1 and CDR2 sequences are WSHSY and SAAADI. The CDR3 totals 15 residues. The CDR3 nucleotides read TGCGCCAGCAGTGACTGGACAGGGGGCCTCTACGAGCAGTACTTC. Its translation: CASSDWTGGLYEQYF.

This clone was seen a few times. The chain uses TRBV7-9 and TRBJ1-1; D is unclear. Germline CDR1 is SEHNR and CDR2 is FQNEAQ (reference sequence). V lost 6 bases to trimming and J lost 8 bases, with 13 bases between them. This CDR3 comprises 12 residues. CDR3 nucleotide sequence: TGTGCCAGCAGTCGAGGGAGCGGAGAAGCTTTCTTT. This translates into CASSRGSGEAFF. Based on the CDR3 plus reference TRBV7-9 and TRBJ1-1, the full variable domain is DTGVSQNPRHKITKRGQNVTFRCDPISEHNRLYWYRQTLGQGPEFLTYFQNEAQLEKSRLLSDRFSAERPKGSFSTLEIQRTEQGDSAMYLCASSRGSGEAFFGQGTRLTVV.

This clone was counted a few times. The genes are TRBV27 and TRBJ2-1, with D unresolved. V was clipped by 2 bases and J by 3 bases, with 8 bases between them. The CDR3 totals 14 residues. CDR1 is MNHEY, CDR2 SMNVEV, per germline (reference sequence). As DNA, the CDR3 is TGTGCCAGCAGTTTAGTCTCCCTCTACAATGAGCAGTTCTTC. This encodes CASSLVSLYNEQFF.

This CDR3 reads CASSIGSASYEQYF. CDR3 in DNA: TGTGCCAGTAGTATTGGTAGCGCTTCCTACGAGCAGTACTTC. J is TRBJ2-7 and V is TRBV19, with a possible D match to TRBD2 (5 bases). The CDR3 is 14 amino acids. The V gene lost 3 bases and the J gene lost 1 base, with 10 bases spanning the gap. Germline loops: CDR1 LNHDA, CDR2 SQIVND (reference sequence).

This clone was seen a single time. The chain employs TRBV28 and TRBJ1-5; tentative D call: TRBD1 (5 bases). The germline CDR1 and CDR2 sequences are MDHEN and SYDVKM. V dropped 7 bases and J dropped 2 bases, with 18 bases sitting between them. The CDR3 runs to 16 residues. As DNA, the CDR3 is TGTGCCAGCATCTTAGGACAAGTCAGGGGCAATCAGCCCCAGCATTTT. Protein sequence: CASILGQVRGNQPQHF. Complete variable domain (other parts from reference TRBV28 and TRBJ1-5): DVKVTQSSRYLVKRTGEKVFLECVQDMDHENMFWYRQDPGLGLRLIYFSYDVKMKEKGDIPEGYSVSREKKERFSLILESASTNQTSMYLCASILGQVRGNQPQHFGDGTRLSIL.

This chain links TRBV27 with TRBJ2-7, with 10 bases matching TRBD1. V gave up 1 base and J gave up 1 base; unmatched junction bases: 4. The CDR3 extends over 16 amino acids. From germline, CDR1 is MNHEY and CDR2 SMNVEV (reference sequence). CDR3 sequence reads: CASSLLSGQGSYEQYF. The CDR3 coding sequence is TGTGCCAGCAGTTTATTATCGGGACAGGGGTCCTACGAGCAGTACTTC.

The chain links TRBV30 to TRBJ2-7, with 10 positions matching TRBD2. CDR1 GTSNPN and CDR2 SVGIG come from the germline V gene (reference sequence). V shed 5 bases, J shed 5 bases, and the junction held 9 bases outside the gene matches. This CDR3 has 14 residues. CDR3 in amino acids: CAWDVTSGLNEQYF. As DNA, the CDR3 is TGTGCCTGGGACGTGACTAGCGGGTTAAACGAGCAGTACTTC.

The chain employs TRBV4-3 and TRBJ2-5, with 9 bases fitting TRBD2. Germline V CDR1 and CDR2: LGHNA, YSLEER. The CDR3 extends over 15 amino acids. The V gene end was trimmed by 1 base and the J gene end by 2 bases; junction bases not matched to a gene: 2. Here the CDR3 reads CASSQGTSGQETQYF. DNA of the CDR3: TGCGCCAGCAGCCAAGGAACTAGCGGGCAAGAGACCCAGTACTTC.

The genes are TRBV19 and TRBJ2-3; D is possibly TRBD2 (5 bases). The length of the CDR3 is 14 residues. V gave up 3 bases and J gave up 1 base, with 8 bases separating them. Germline V lookup: CDR1 LNHDA, CDR2 SQIVND (reference sequence). The DNA for the CDR3 is TGTGCCAGTAGTATTTCAGCGGGCACAGATACGCAGTATTTT. This codes for CASSISAGTDTQYF. The whole variable domain, remainder taken from reference TRBV19 and TRBJ2-3, is DGGITQSPKYLFRKEGQNVTLSCEQNLNHDAMYWYRQDPGQGLRLIYYSQIVNDFQKGDIAEGYSVSREKKESFPLTVTSAQKNPTAFYLCASSISAGTDTQYFGPGTRLTVL.

The chain has TRBV27 and TRBJ1-2; 7 nucleotides line up with TRBD1. The CDR3 runs to 14 residues. With V trimmed by 5 bases and J by 5 bases, 8 bases remained unmatched. Germline V gives CDR1 MNHEY, CDR2 SMNVEV (reference sequence). As DNA, the CDR3 is TGTGCCAGCAGTCAGACAGGGAAAGATTATGGCTACACCTTC. Its translation is CASSQTGKDYGYTF.

The rearrangement links TRBV28 to TRBJ2-7; TRBD1 agrees at 7 bases. Germline assignment: CDR1 MDHEN and CDR2 SYDVKM. CDR3 size: 14 residues. The junction had 9 bases not matched to a gene; V was cut back by 7 bases and J by 3 bases. The CDR3 nucleotides read TGTGCCAGCACCACAGGGCAGGGGGTCTACGAGCAGTACTTC. Protein: CASTTGQGVYEQYF.

The chain has TRBV7-9 and TRBJ2-1; 9 nucleotides agree with TRBD2. The CDR3 sequence is 13 residues long. Germline V lookup: CDR1 SEHNR, CDR2 FQNEAQ (reference sequence). The trim removed 5 bases at V and 7 bases at J, leaving 3 bases unmatched. The CDR3 reads CASSQREVNEQFF. DNA of the CDR3: TGTGCCAGCAGCCAGCGGGAGGTAAATGAGCAGTTCTTC.

CDR3 amino acids: CASSDPGMGLFF. The CDR3 region has the DNA TGTGCCAGCAGTGACCCGGGAATGGGACTGTTTTTT. This chain connects TRBV2 to TRBJ1-4; unclear D gene. This CDR3 contains 12 residues. Germline CDR1 and CDR2: SNHLY and FYNNEI. The V gene lost 3 bases and the J gene lost 13 bases, with 12 bases spanning the gap. Drawing the rest from reference TRBV2 and TRBJ1-4, the complete variable domain is EPEVTQTPSHQVTQMGQEVILRCVPISNHLYFYWYRQILGQKVEFLVSFYNNEISEKSEIFDDQFSVERPDGSNFTLKIRSTKLEDSAMYFCASSDPGMGLFFGSGTQLSVL.

This clone was seen just once. The rearrangement links TRBV19 to TRBJ1-4; possible D gene TRBD1, 5 bases. This CDR3 has 16 residues. Germline V gene lookup returns CDR1 LNHDA and CDR2 SQIVND (reference sequence). The V end was cut by 5 bases, the J end by 1 base, with 14 bases between. The CDR3 reads CASSVNSGVTNEKLFF. The CDR3, as DNA: TGTGCCAGTAGTGTAAATTCGGGGGTAACTAATGAAAAACTGTTTTTT.

The CDR3 region has the DNA TGTGCCAGCAGCGCCGGGGTACAGGGGATTAATGAAAAACTGTTTTTT. It encodes CASSAGVQGINEKLFF. The genes are TRBV9 and TRBJ1-4; 7 bases are shared with TRBD1. Trimming removed 3 bases from V and 4 bases from J; junction bases left unmatched: 9. The length of the CDR3 is 16 residues. The germline gives CDR1 SGDLS, CDR2 YYNGEE.

The V call is TRBV30, the J call TRBJ1-1; TRBD1 might be the D (6 bases). Germline V gene lookup returns CDR1 GTSNPN and CDR2 SVGIG (reference sequence). The CDR3 is 11 residues long. CDR3 DNA: TGTGCGACAGGAGTGAACACTGAAGCTTTCTTT. Its protein is CATGVNTEAFF.

This clone was seen just once. The V gene is TRBV18, the J gene TRBJ2-5, with a tentative D call TRBD1 (5 bases). This CDR3 region has 13 residues. Trimming stripped 4 bases from V and 4 bases from J, with 10 bases between. Germline V gene sequence: CDR1 KGHSH, CDR2 LQKENI. This chain's CDR3 is CASSLTALETQYF. In nucleotides, the CDR3 is TGTGCCAGCTCACTGACAGCCCTAGAGACCCAGTACTTC.